The next 3 T cell receptor beta chains were all read from a single sample in a study of cytomegalovirus exposure and HLA in healthy donors. The PCR ran on 60 Vbeta and 13 Jbeta primers. Sequenced by immunoSEQ multiplex PCR; TCRdb stores in-frame clones only, minus some. The sample has 200,000 to 250,000 clones, approximately 79% seen once. The sequencing sample was made of PBMCs. The receptors were gathered from a man between 18 and 35 years old in good health and CMV-seronegative.

The chain recombines TRBV28 with TRBJ2-7; TRBD1 matches at 7 bases. Germline CDR1 MDHEN, CDR2 SYDVKM. Trimming took 4 bases from V and 3 from J; bases not matched to a gene: 6. CDR3 length: 14 residues. CDR3 DNA sequence: TGTGCCAGCAGTTCGCCGACAGGGATCTACGAGCAGTACTTC. Its protein is CASSSPTGIYEQYF.

This chain connects TRBV2 to TRBJ2-1, with D possibly matching TRBD2 (7 bases). The V end lost 7 bases, the J end lost 5 bases, and 18 bases lay between the germline ends. There are 15 residues in the CDR3. Per germline, CDR1 SNHLY and CDR2 FYNNEI. CDR3 nucleotides: TGTGCCAGCACCTTGGAGGGGGGGGGTGACAATGAGCAGTTCTTC. This gives the protein CASTLEGGGDNEQFF.

The chain couples TRBV28 to TRBJ1-2; D is perhaps TRBD1 (5 bases). Per germline, CDR1 MDHEN and CDR2 SYDVKM. The CDR3 length is 13 residues. The ends were cut back, 5 bases at V and 3 bases at J, with 10 bases in the middle. CDR3 bases: TGTGCCAGCAGTCCCACGACAGACTATGGCTACACCTTC. Its translation: CASSPTTDYGYTF.